This TCR beta chain was captured in a study of patients and donors after allogeneic stem cell transplantation. The CDR3 has 12 residues. Ten or more counts support this clonotype. The junction differs from germline at one of its ends, possibly a read error. A single record per CDR3 protein comes from TCRdb applying MiXCR to the RT-PCR reads. The sample yields roughly 940,000 distinct CDR3 sequences, roughly 18% seen once. The rearrangement uses TRBV12-3 or TRBV12-4 and TRBJ2-1; possible D gene TRBD2, 6 bases. This TCR came from a human donor who was either an allogeneic HSCT recipient or a stem cell or donor lymphocyte infusion donor (not recorded which). It is not recorded whose cells these are; they may come from a transplant donor. The sample taken for sequencing was blood, either unsorted or a sorted T cell fraction (not recorded which). In DNA form, the CDR3 reads TGCGCCAGCAGCTTGAGCGGGAATGAGCAGTTCTTC. The encoded protein is CASSLSGNEQFF.